The rows below give T cell receptor beta chains drawn from one sample of a study of T cell responses to AZD1222 COVID-19 vaccine. Repertoires were generated with immunoSEQ multiplex PCR, while TCRdb's copy carries only in-frame clones and drops some. The data hold about 110,000 clones, with around 87% observed a single time. The material was peripheral blood, obtained on day 0 of AZD1222 vaccination. Source of these receptors: an adult in good health. CDR3s include the opening cysteine and the closing phenylalanine or tryptophan. The order of the fields is CDR3 DNA, CDR3 protein, clone size, D gene, J gene, V gene. The D gene is left open where the match is weak. Some rows have no size entry. The others give once, few or many, or a class for an expanded clone.

CDR3nt: TGTGCCAGCAGTTTAAGGTGGGCGGGGATGGGCACTGAAGCTTTCTTT; CDR3aa: CASSLRWAGMGTEAFF; abundance: .; d_gene: .; j_gene: TRBJ1-1; v_gene: TRBV27
CDR3nt: TGTGCCAGCAGTTTATCGGGGGACAAAGTAAGCTCTGGGGCCAACGTCCTGACTTTC; CDR3aa: CASSLSGDKVSSGANVLTF; abundance: .; d_gene: .; j_gene: TRBJ2-6; v_gene: TRBV27
CDR3nt: TGTGCCAGTAGTCATAGCGGGACGAGCACAGATACGCAGTATTTT; CDR3aa: CASSHSGTSTDTQYF; abundance: .; d_gene: TRBD2; j_gene: TRBJ2-3; v_gene: TRBV19
CDR3nt: TGTGCCAGCAGCTTAGTCGGGGGGCGATCTGGAAACACCATATATTTT; CDR3aa: CASSLVGGRSGNTIYF; abundance: .; d_gene: .; j_gene: TRBJ1-3; v_gene: TRBV7-9
CDR3nt: TGTGCCACCAGTGACTCCGGGACACACTCTGGAAACACCATATATTTT; CDR3aa: CATSDSGTHSGNTIYF; abundance: .; d_gene: .; j_gene: TRBJ1-3; v_gene: TRBV24-1
CDR3nt: TGTGCCAGCAGTGAATGGACAGGGATTTATGGCTACACCTTC; CDR3aa: CASSEWTGIYGYTF; abundance: .; d_gene: TRBD1; j_gene: TRBJ1-2; v_gene: TRBV2
CDR3nt: TGCGCCAGCAGCTTGGCTAACTCTGGGGCCAACGTCCTGACTTTC; CDR3aa: CASSLANSGANVLTF; abundance: few; d_gene: .; j_gene: TRBJ2-6; v_gene: TRBV5-1
CDR3nt: TGTGCCAGCACCCTTCTTCCCGGGGATACGCAGTATTTT; CDR3aa: CASTLLPGDTQYF; abundance: once; d_gene: .; j_gene: TRBJ2-3; v_gene: TRBV6-5
CDR3nt: TGCGCCAGCAGCCAAAGGACGGATTCACCCCTCCACTTT; CDR3aa: CASSQRTDSPLHF; abundance: .; d_gene: .; j_gene: TRBJ1-6; v_gene: TRBV4-1
CDR3nt: TGTGCCTGGAGAATACGGACAGCCGATAATTCACCCCTCCACTTT; CDR3aa: CAWRIRTADNSPLHF; abundance: .; d_gene: .; j_gene: TRBJ1-6; v_gene: TRBV30
CDR3nt: TGTGCCAGCAGCTTGGGACAGGGGCGTTATAGCAATCAGCCCCAGCATTTT; CDR3aa: CASSLGQGRYSNQPQHF; abundance: .; d_gene: TRBD1; j_gene: TRBJ1-5; v_gene: TRBV7-2
CDR3nt: TGTGCCAGTAGTTTTGGGACAGGGTTGAATCAGCCCCAGCATTTT; CDR3aa: CASSFGTGLNQPQHF; abundance: .; d_gene: TRBD1; j_gene: TRBJ1-5; v_gene: TRBV19
CDR3nt: TGTGCCAGCAGTGAAGATGGAGTTAACTATGGCTACACCTTC; CDR3aa: CASSEDGVNYGYTF; abundance: .; d_gene: .; j_gene: TRBJ1-2; v_gene: TRBV6-1
CDR3nt: TGTGCTAGTGGTTTGCTGCTCCAGGGGACAGGGAATGAGCAGTTCTTC; CDR3aa: CASGLLLQGTGNEQFF; abundance: .; d_gene: TRBD1; j_gene: TRBJ2-1; v_gene: TRBV12-5
CDR3nt: TGCGCCAGCAGTGACAGGGGTGGAATCGAGCAGTACTTC; CDR3aa: CASSDRGGIEQYF; abundance: .; d_gene: .; j_gene: TRBJ2-7; v_gene: TRBV10-2
CDR3nt: TGCGCCAGCTGGACAGGAAACTACGAGCAGTACTTC; CDR3aa: CASWTGNYEQYF; abundance: .; d_gene: TRBD1; j_gene: TRBJ2-7; v_gene: TRBV10-2
CDR3nt: TGTGCCATCAGCACGAGGACAGGGGAAAAGACCGGGGAGCTGTTTTTT; CDR3aa: CAISTRTGEKTGELFF; abundance: .; d_gene: TRBD1; j_gene: TRBJ2-2; v_gene: TRBV10-3
CDR3nt: TGTGCCAGCAGCCCGAGACGGGGGTATCGAGAAAAACTGTTTTTT; CDR3aa: CASSPRRGYREKLFF; abundance: .; d_gene: .; j_gene: TRBJ1-4; v_gene: TRBV3-1/TRBV3-2
CDR3nt: TGTGCCAGCAGCCGAGGAGCGGGGGCGAAAGAGACCCAGTACTTC; CDR3aa: CASSRGAGAKETQYF; abundance: .; d_gene: TRBD2; j_gene: TRBJ2-5; v_gene: TRBV7-8
CDR3nt: TGTGCCACCAGTGATTCGGTGGCGGGGGGTAGCACAGATACGCAGTATTTT; CDR3aa: CATSDSVAGGSTDTQYF; abundance: .; d_gene: TRBD2; j_gene: TRBJ2-3; v_gene: TRBV24-1
CDR3nt: TGTGCCAGCAGCTCCGAGACAGGGAGGGGAAACACCATATATTTT; CDR3aa: CASSSETGRGNTIYF; abundance: once; d_gene: TRBD1; j_gene: TRBJ1-3; v_gene: TRBV5-4
CDR3nt: TGTGCCACCCCTCTGGGTTCCTTGGGCACAGATACGCAGTATTTT; CDR3aa: CATPLGSLGTDTQYF; abundance: .; d_gene: .; j_gene: TRBJ2-3; v_gene: TRBV2
CDR3nt: TGTGCCAGCTCATCCCGGGACCTGGGTGCGGGGACTGAAGCTTTCTTT; CDR3aa: CASSSRDLGAGTEAFF; abundance: .; d_gene: .; j_gene: TRBJ1-1; v_gene: TRBV18
CDR3nt: TGTGCCAGTAGCATAGGGACAGCTCGCACCTACGAGCAGTACTTC; CDR3aa: CASSIGTARTYEQYF; abundance: .; d_gene: TRBD1; j_gene: TRBJ2-7; v_gene: TRBV19
CDR3nt: TGTGCCAGCAGTCTCACAGGGGATCGCGGCTACACCTTC; CDR3aa: CASSLTGDRGYTF; abundance: .; d_gene: TRBD1; j_gene: TRBJ1-2; v_gene: TRBV28
CDR3nt: TGCGCCAGCAGCGTGACAGGGGACACCGGGGAGCTGTTTTTT; CDR3aa: CASSVTGDTGELFF; abundance: .; d_gene: TRBD1; j_gene: TRBJ2-2; v_gene: TRBV5-1
CDR3nt: TGTGCCAGCAGTTTTGAAGGCTTGGGTAACTATGGCTACACCTTC; CDR3aa: CASSFEGLGNYGYTF; abundance: .; d_gene: .; j_gene: TRBJ1-2; v_gene: TRBV6-5
CDR3nt: TGTGCCAGCTCACGGGTGGTTAGCGTGGACAATGAGCAGTTCTTC; CDR3aa: CASSRVVSVDNEQFF; abundance: .; d_gene: .; j_gene: TRBJ2-1; v_gene: TRBV18
CDR3nt: TGTGCCTGGAGCACCGACAGGGGGATTTATGGCTACACCTTC; CDR3aa: CAWSTDRGIYGYTF; abundance: once; d_gene: TRBD1; j_gene: TRBJ1-2; v_gene: TRBV30
CDR3nt: TGTGCCAGCAGAGCCCGACAGGGCCCAGCTAACTATGGCTACACCTTC; CDR3aa: CASRARQGPANYGYTF; abundance: .; d_gene: TRBD1; j_gene: TRBJ1-2; v_gene: TRBV25-1
CDR3nt: TGTGCCAGCAGTATAGCGGGAAACAGACTATCCACAGATACGCAGTATTTT; CDR3aa: CASSIAGNRLSTDTQYF; abundance: .; d_gene: TRBD2; j_gene: TRBJ2-3; v_gene: TRBV5-8
CDR3nt: TGTGCCTGGGTTAGACAGGGACGGGTTGATGGCTACACCTTC; CDR3aa: CAWVRQGRVDGYTF; abundance: .; d_gene: TRBD1; j_gene: TRBJ1-2; v_gene: TRBV30
CDR3nt: TGTGCCAGCAGTGGGGCCGCCGACAACTATGACGCAGCTTTCTTT; CDR3aa: CASSGAADNYDAAFF; abundance: .; d_gene: .; j_gene: TRBJ1-1; v_gene: TRBV2
CDR3nt: TGTGCCAGCAGTGAAGCAGGAGATCAGCCCCAGCATTTT; CDR3aa: CASSEAGDQPQHF; abundance: .; d_gene: .; j_gene: TRBJ1-5; v_gene: TRBV6-1
CDR3nt: TGTGCCAGTAGTATTGTATCTGATCAGCCCCAGCATTTT; CDR3aa: CASSIVSDQPQHF; abundance: .; d_gene: .; j_gene: TRBJ1-5; v_gene: TRBV19
CDR3nt: TGTGCCAGCAGCTTATCAGGGAGCAATGAGCAGTTCTTC; CDR3aa: CASSLSGSNEQFF; abundance: .; d_gene: .; j_gene: TRBJ2-1; v_gene: TRBV7-6
CDR3nt: TGTGCCAGCAGCATTCGACAGGGATTGACTAATGAAAAACTGTTTTTT; CDR3aa: CASSIRQGLTNEKLFF; abundance: few; d_gene: TRBD1; j_gene: TRBJ1-4; v_gene: TRBV7-8
CDR3nt: TGTGCCAGTAGTACGCAGGGTACAGACACTGAAGCTTTCTTT; CDR3aa: CASSTQGTDTEAFF; abundance: .; d_gene: .; j_gene: TRBJ1-1; v_gene: TRBV19
CDR3nt: TGCGCCAGCAGCTTGAAATCTGGTGAAGCTTTCTTT; CDR3aa: CASSLKSGEAFF; abundance: .; d_gene: .; j_gene: TRBJ1-1; v_gene: TRBV5-1
CDR3nt: TGTGCCAGCGGGCTAGCGTACACCGGGGAGCTGTTTTTT; CDR3aa: CASGLAYTGELFF; abundance: .; d_gene: .; j_gene: TRBJ2-2; v_gene: TRBV27
CDR3nt: TGTGCCAGCAGTGAAGCTGGGGGCGCGGCCCGCGCTGAAGCTTTCTTT; CDR3aa: CASSEAGGAARAEAFF; abundance: .; d_gene: .; j_gene: TRBJ1-1; v_gene: TRBV6-1